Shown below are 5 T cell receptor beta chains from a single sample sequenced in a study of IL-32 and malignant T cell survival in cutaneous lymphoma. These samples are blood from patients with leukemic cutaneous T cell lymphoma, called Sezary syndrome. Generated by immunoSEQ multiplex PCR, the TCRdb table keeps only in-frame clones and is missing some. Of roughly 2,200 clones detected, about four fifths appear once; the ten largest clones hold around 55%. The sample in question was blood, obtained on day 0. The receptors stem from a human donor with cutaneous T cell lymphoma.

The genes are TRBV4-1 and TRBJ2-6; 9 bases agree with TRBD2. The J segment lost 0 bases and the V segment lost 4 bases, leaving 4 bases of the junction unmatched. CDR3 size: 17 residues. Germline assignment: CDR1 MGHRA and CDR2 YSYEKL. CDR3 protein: CASSLLAGRSGANVLTF. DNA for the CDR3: TGCGCCAGCAGCCTCCTAGCGGGGCGCTCTGGGGCCAACGTCCTGACTTTC.

CDR3 sequence (DNA): TGTGCCAGCAGTGATGACCTCCTCTTAGGCGGGGAGCTGTTTTTT. Encoded protein: CASSDDLLLGGELFF. The chain carries TRBV2 and TRBJ2-2; D gene ambiguous. CDR1 and CDR2 from the germline V gene are SNHLY and FYNNEI. The CDR3 has 15 amino acids. Trimming removed 3 bases at V and 7 bases at J, with 15 bases between.

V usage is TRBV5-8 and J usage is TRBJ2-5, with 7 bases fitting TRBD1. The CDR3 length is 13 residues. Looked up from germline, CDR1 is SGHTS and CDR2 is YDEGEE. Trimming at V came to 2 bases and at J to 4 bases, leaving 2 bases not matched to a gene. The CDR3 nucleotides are TGTGCCAGCAGCTTTAGGGGGCCAGAGACCCAGTACTTC. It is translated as CASSFRGPETQYF. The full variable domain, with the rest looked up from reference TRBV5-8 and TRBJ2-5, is EAGVTQSPTHLIKTRGQQATLRCSPISGHTSVYWYQQALGLGLQFLLWYDEGEERNRGNFPPRFSGRQFPNYSSELNVNALELEDSALYLCASSFRGPETQYFGPGTRLLVL.

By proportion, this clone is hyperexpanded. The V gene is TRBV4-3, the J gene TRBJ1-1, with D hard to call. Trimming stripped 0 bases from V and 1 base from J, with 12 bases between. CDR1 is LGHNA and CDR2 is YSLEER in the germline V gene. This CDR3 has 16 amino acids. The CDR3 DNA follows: TGCGCCAGCAGCCAAGAAGATTTGCCGGGGAACACTGAAGCTTTCTTT. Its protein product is CASSQEDLPGNTEAFF.

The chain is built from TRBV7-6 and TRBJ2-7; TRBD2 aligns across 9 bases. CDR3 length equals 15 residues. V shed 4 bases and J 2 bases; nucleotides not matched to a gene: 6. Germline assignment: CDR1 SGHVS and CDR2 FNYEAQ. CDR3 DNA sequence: TGTGCCAGCAGCTCTCTAGCGGGGCCGGCCTACGAGCAGTACTTC. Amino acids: CASSSLAGPAYEQYF.